This T cell receptor (beta chain) comes out of a study of blood T cell repertoires in COVID-19. Sequencing used immunoSEQ multiplex PCR; TCRdb keeps in-frame clones, though not all of them. Of 330,000 or so clones in the sample, under 95% are singletons; the top ten hold about a fifth. Trimming took 4 bases from V and 6 from J; bases not matched to a gene: 8. The germline CDR1 and CDR2 sequences are SGHDN and FVKESK. The CDR3 runs to 14 residues. The sequence came from a woman in her 30s who had recovered from COVID-19. This rearrangement joins TRBV14 to TRBJ2-7; 8 bases fit TRBD1. The sample comprised PBMCs or T cells enriched from blood (not recorded which). The CDR3 loop reads CASSPTDRVGEQYF. The CDR3 nucleotides are TGTGCCAGCAGCCCAACGGACAGGGTCGGCGAGCAGTACTTC.